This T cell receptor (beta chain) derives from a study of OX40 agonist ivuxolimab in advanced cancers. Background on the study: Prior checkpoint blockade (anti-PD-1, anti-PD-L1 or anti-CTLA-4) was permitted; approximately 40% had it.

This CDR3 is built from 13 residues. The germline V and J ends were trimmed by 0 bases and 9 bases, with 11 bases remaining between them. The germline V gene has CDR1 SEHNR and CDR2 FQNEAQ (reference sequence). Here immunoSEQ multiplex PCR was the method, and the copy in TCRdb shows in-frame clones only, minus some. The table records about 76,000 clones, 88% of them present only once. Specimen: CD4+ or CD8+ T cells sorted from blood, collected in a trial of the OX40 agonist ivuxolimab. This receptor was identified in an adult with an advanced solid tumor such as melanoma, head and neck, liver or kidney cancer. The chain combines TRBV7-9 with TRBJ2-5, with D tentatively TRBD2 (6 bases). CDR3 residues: CASSLAERASQYF. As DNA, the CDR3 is TGTGCCAGCAGCTTAGCGGAGCGGGCCTCCCAGTACTTC.